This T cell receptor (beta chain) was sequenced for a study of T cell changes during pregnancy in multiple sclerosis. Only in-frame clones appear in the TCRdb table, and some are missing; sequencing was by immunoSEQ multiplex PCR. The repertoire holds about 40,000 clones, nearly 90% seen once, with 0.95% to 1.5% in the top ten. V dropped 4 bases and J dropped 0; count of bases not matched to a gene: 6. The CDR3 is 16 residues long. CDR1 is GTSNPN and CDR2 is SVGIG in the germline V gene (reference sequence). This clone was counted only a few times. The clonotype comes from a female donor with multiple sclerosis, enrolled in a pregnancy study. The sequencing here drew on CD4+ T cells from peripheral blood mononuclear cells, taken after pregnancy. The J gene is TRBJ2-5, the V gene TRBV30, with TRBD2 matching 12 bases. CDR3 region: CAWIPLAGGYQETQYF. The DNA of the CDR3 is TGTGCCTGGATCCCTCTAGCGGGAGGGTACCAAGAGACCCAGTACTTC.